The rows below give T cell receptor beta chains drawn from one sample of a study of T cell responses to AZD1222 COVID-19 vaccine. Sequencing was performed with immunoSEQ multiplex PCR; in TCRdb, only in-frame clones are kept and a portion is missing. The data show about 110,000 clones, just over 85% seen once. Sequencing used peripheral blood, obtained on day 0 of AZD1222 vaccination. All receptors derive from an adult in good health. The CDR3 runs from the conserved cysteine through the conserved F or W. The D gene is left open where the match is weak. Rows give clone size only sometimes, using once, few, many, or a class for an expanded clone.

TRBD1	.	TRBV10-3	TRBJ1-1	CAIGTGVENTEAFF	TGTGCCATCGGGACAGGGGTAGAAAACACTGAAGCTTTCTTT
TRBD1	few	TRBV28	TRBJ1-4	CAIRAGGRWEKLFF	TGTGCCATAAGAGCAGGGGGCCGGTGGGAAAAACTGTTTTTT
TRBD1	.	TRBV4-1	TRBJ1-2	CASSQADRDGYGYTF	TGCGCCAGCAGCCAGGCCGACAGGGACGGCTATGGCTACACCTTC
.	.	TRBV5-1	TRBJ2-7	CASSLYSSYEQYF	TGCGCCAGCAGCTTGTACAGCTCCTACGAGCAGTACTTC
.	.	TRBV7-2	TRBJ2-2	CASSLVLGGTNTGELFF	TGTGCCAGCAGCTTAGTCCTCGGGGGAACGAACACCGGGGAGCTGTTTTTT
TRBD2	.	TRBV7-8	TRBJ2-7	CASSVSGGAYEQYF	TGTGCCAGCAGCGTTAGCGGGGGGGCCTACGAGCAGTACTTC
.	.	TRBV7-2	TRBJ1-3	CASSFSTGHSGTRGNTIYF	TGTGCCAGCAGCTTTAGCACAGGCCATTCGGGCACGCGGGGAAACACCATATATTTT
TRBD2	.	TRBV7-9	TRBJ2-3	CASSPHGGEGDTQYF	TGTGCCAGCAGCCCCCACGGGGGGGAAGGAGATACGCAGTATTTT
.	.	TRBV18	TRBJ2-7	CASSPNSDEQYF	TGTGCCAGCTCACCTAATTCGGACGAGCAGTACTTC
.	.	TRBV4-2	TRBJ2-1	CASSQPGQYEEQFF	TGTGCCAGCAGCCAGCCGGGACAATACGAAGAGCAGTTCTTC
.	.	TRBV7-2	TRBJ1-2	CASSLDPPGTGHGYTF	TGTGCCAGCAGCTTAGATCCGCCCGGGACGGGGCATGGCTACACCTTC
TRBD2	.	TRBV7-6	TRBJ2-4	CASSPSGGEGSKNIQYF	TGTGCCAGCAGCCCATCGGGCGGGGAGGGGTCCAAAAACATTCAGTACTTC
TRBD1	.	TRBV3-1/TRBV3-2	TRBJ1-6	CASSQEGQGWESPLHF	TGTGCCAGCAGCCAAGAAGGACAGGGGTGGGAATCACCCCTCCACTTT
.	.	TRBV19	TRBJ1-2	CASSMGGDNYGYTF	TGTGCCAGTAGTATGGGCGGTGATAACTATGGCTACACCTTC
.	.	TRBV6-6	TRBJ2-2	CASSYEAGKNTGELFF	TGTGCCAGCAGTTACGAGGCAGGGAAGAACACCGGGGAGCTGTTTTTT
.	.	TRBV7-6	TRBJ1-2	CASSGANYGYTF	TGTGCCAGCAGCGGTGCGAACTATGGCTACACCTTC
.	.	TRBV7-9	TRBJ1-3	CASSSEGRSGNTIYF	TGTGCCAGCAGCTCCGAGGGCAGGTCCGGAAACACCATATATTTT
TRBD1	.	TRBV12-3/TRBV12-4	TRBJ1-6	CASTKTGNSPLHF	TGTGCCAGCACCAAGACAGGGAATTCACCCCTCCACTTT
.	.	TRBV5-5	TRBJ1-6	CASSLTAERSSPLHF	TGTGCCAGCAGCTTAACCGCGGAACGCAGTTCACCCCTCCACTTT
.	.	TRBV3-1/TRBV3-2	TRBJ2-3	CASSHPGGDTQYF	TGTGCCAGCAGCCATCCGGGCGGAGATACGCAGTATTTT
.	.	TRBV7-2	TRBJ2-5	CASSLIRPYQETQYF	TGTGCCAGCAGCTTAATTAGGCCGTACCAAGAGACCCAGTACTTC